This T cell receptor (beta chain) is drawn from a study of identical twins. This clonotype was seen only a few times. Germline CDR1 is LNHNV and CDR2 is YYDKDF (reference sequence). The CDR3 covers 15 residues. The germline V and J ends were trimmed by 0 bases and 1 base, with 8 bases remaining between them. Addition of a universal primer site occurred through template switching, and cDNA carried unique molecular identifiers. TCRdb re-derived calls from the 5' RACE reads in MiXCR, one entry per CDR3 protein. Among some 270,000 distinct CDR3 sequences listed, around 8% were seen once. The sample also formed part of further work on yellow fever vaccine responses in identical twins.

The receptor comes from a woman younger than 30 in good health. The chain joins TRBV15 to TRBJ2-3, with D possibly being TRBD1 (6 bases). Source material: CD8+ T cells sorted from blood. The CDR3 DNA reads TGTGCCACCAGCAGAGAGAGACAGGGCACAGATACGCAGTATTTT. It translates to CATSRERQGTDTQYF.